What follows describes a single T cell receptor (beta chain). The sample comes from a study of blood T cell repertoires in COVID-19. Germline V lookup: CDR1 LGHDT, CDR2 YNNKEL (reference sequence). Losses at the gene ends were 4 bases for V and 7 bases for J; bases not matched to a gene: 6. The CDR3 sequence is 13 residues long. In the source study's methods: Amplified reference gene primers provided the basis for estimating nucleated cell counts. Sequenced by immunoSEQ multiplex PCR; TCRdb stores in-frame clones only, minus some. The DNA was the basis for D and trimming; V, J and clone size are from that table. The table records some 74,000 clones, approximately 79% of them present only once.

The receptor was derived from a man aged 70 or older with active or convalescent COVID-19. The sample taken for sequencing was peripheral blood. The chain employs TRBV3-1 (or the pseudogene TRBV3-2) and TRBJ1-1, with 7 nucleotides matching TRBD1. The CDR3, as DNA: TGTGCCAGCAGCCTCACGAGGGACAGTGAAGCTTTCTTT. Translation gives CASSLTRDSEAFF.